The 14 T cell receptor beta chains below come from one sample, sequenced in a study of OX40 agonist ivuxolimab in advanced cancers. Measured with immunoSEQ multiplex PCR; TCRdb has only the in-frame clones, and not every one. The table shows around 39,000 clones, with around 80% occurring only once. Sample: CD4+ or CD8+ T cells sorted from blood, taken in a trial of the OX40 agonist ivuxolimab. The receptors stem from an adult with an advanced solid tumor such as melanoma, head and neck, liver or kidney cancer.

The rearrangement joins TRBV6-5 to TRBJ1-2, with 7 nucleotides matching TRBD1. CDR1 is MNHEY and CDR2 is SVGAGI in the germline V gene. Trimming cost V 0 bases and J 1 base; bases outside gene matches: 2. CDR3 length: 15 residues. The CDR3 nucleotides read TGTGCCAGCAGTTACTCGACAGGGATTAACTATGGCTACACCTTC. It is translated as CASSYSTGINYGYTF.

This clone was recorded a few times. This chain uses TRBV10-3 with TRBJ2-7; 7 bases are a match to TRBD2. The CDR3 contains 16 residues. With 5 bases clipped from V and 0 bases from J, the junction kept 10 bases outside the gene matches. Germline loops: CDR1 ENHRY, CDR2 SYGVKD. The CDR3 is CAISSWGLTSSYEQYF. CDR3 bases: TGTGCCATCAGTAGTTGGGGACTAACGAGCTCCTACGAGCAGTACTTC.

The V and J genes are TRBV27 and TRBJ2-1; TRBD1 matches at 7 bases. Germline V gene data show CDR1 as MNHEY and CDR2 as SMNVEV (reference sequence). This CDR3 has 17 residues. V shed 3 bases, J shed 0 bases, and the junction held 8 bases outside the gene matches. In DNA form, the CDR3 reads TGTGCCAGCAGTTTGGAATACCGGGACAGCTCCTACAATGAGCAGTTCTTC. This gives the protein CASSLEYRDSSYNEQFF.

This clone was observed a handful of times. The rearrangement joins TRBV9 to TRBJ1-3; D is perhaps TRBD1 (6 bases). Germline CDR1 and CDR2: SGDLS and YYNGEE. The V end lost 3 bases, the J end lost 0 bases, and 16 bases lay between the germline ends. This CDR3 is built from 17 residues. CDR3: CASSDPSGDTSGNTIYF. The CDR3 nucleotides read TGTGCCAGCAGCGACCCTTCCGGGGACACCTCTGGAAACACCATATATTTT.

The chain carries TRBV28 and TRBJ1-1, with no clear D. Trimming removed 4 bases at V and 8 bases at J, with 17 bases between. The germline CDR1 and CDR2 sequences are MDHEN and SYDVKM. This CDR3 region has 14 residues. Written as DNA, the CDR3 is TGTGCCAGCAGTTACGGCCTTCGGGTCTCCGAAGCTTTCTTT. This translates into CASSYGLRVSEAFF.

The CDR3 region has the DNA TGTGCCAGCAGTCTGTCGGGACCCGATTCACCCCTCCACTTT. This encodes CASSLSGPDSPLHF. The chain recombines TRBV6-6 with TRBJ1-6, with a tentative D call TRBD1 (5 bases). The V gene's germline CDR1 is MNHNY and CDR2 SVGAGI (reference sequence). Trimming pared 5 bases from V and 8 bases from J, leaving 13 bases between. The CDR3 extends over 14 amino acids.

J is TRBJ1-2 and V is TRBV19, with TRBD1 identical over 7 bases. From germline, CDR1 is LNHDA and CDR2 SQIVND (reference sequence). V lost 3 bases and J lost 4; bases outside the gene matches: 8. The length of the CDR3 is 15 residues. DNA of the CDR3: TGTGCCAGTAGTATTGGGGACAGTGCCTTCTATGGCTACACCTTC. Its translation: CASSIGDSAFYGYTF.

CDR3 residues: CASSIQGKKNTEAFF. The CDR3 DNA is TGTGCCAGTAGTATACAGGGGAAAAAGAACACTGAAGCTTTCTTT. The V and J genes are TRBV19 and TRBJ1-1; tentative D call: TRBD1 (6 bases). Trimming removed 2 bases from V and 1 base from J, with 11 bases in between. Germline V CDR1 and CDR2: LNHDA, SQIVND (reference sequence). This CDR3 contains 15 residues.

This chain connects TRBV28 to TRBJ2-1; TRBD2 aligns across 9 bases. V gave up 6 bases and J gave up 9 bases; unmatched junction bases: 18. The length of the CDR3 is 17 residues. The V gene's germline CDR1 is MDHEN and CDR2 SYDVKM. CDR3 loop: CASSSQARGLASLEQFF. CDR3 nucleotides: TGTGCCAGCAGCTCCCAAGCCCGCGGACTAGCGTCTCTTGAGCAGTTCTTC.

The chain carries TRBV7-9 and TRBJ2-3; 10 bases are a match to TRBD2. The germline gives CDR1 SEHNR, CDR2 FQNEAQ (reference sequence). V was clipped by 3 bases and J by 6 bases; unmatched bases: 6. The CDR3 is made up of 15 amino acids. The CDR3 protein is CASSLVAGGLDTQYF. For the CDR3, the DNA is TGTGCCAGCAGCTTGGTAGCGGGAGGCTTGGATACGCAGTATTTT.

In its sample, this clone ranks as medium-sized. This chain uses TRBV14 with TRBJ1-1; no clear D. The V and J ends lost 3 bases and 1 base respectively, with 0 bases between them. CDR1 and CDR2 from the germline V gene are SGHDN and FVKESK. This CDR3 is 11 amino acids long. CDR3 amino acids: CASSQNTEAFF. The CDR3 region has the DNA TGTGCCAGCAGCCAGAACACTGAAGCTTTCTTT.

The chain links TRBV5-4 to TRBJ2-7; no definite D call. The V end was cut by 0 bases, the J end by 3 bases, with 7 bases between. Germline-derived CDR1 and CDR2 are SGHNT and YYREEE (reference sequence). The CDR3 is 13 residues long. CDR3 bases: TGTGCCAGCAGCTTGGACTTGAACTACGAGCAGTACTTC. It codes for CASSLDLNYEQYF.

The chain links TRBV28 to TRBJ2-2; D unresolved. Between the trimmed V and J ends, which lost 7 bases and 6 bases, there was a span of 12 bases. The V gene's germline CDR1 is MDHEN and CDR2 SYDVKM. The CDR3 extends over 13 amino acids. The CDR3 spells CASTPLVPGELFF. The CDR3 nucleotides read TGTGCCAGCACCCCCTTAGTACCCGGGGAGCTGTTTTTT.

The gene calls are TRBV5-3 and TRBJ2-7; D remains ambiguous. TRBV5-3 is treated as an ORF (open reading frame) with a function not yet certain. Trimming shortened V by 5 bases and J by 2 bases, and 8 bases separated the two germline ends. The CDR3 totals 12 residues. CDR3: CARSPGTYEQYF. In DNA form, the CDR3 reads TGTGCCAGAAGTCCGGGCACCTACGAGCAGTACTTC.